This entry lists 3 T cell receptor beta chains sequenced from one sample in a study of blood T cell repertoires in COVID-19. The protocol was immunoSEQ multiplex PCR, while the TCRdb copy is restricted to in-frame clones and leaves out a portion. The sample yields tens of thousands of clones, about 80% seen once. Sequencing was carried out using peripheral blood. The receptors derive from a man aged 65 to 85 with acute or convalescent COVID-19.

This chain connects TRBV19 to TRBJ1-5; 9 bases line up with TRBD1. With V trimmed by 7 bases and J by 0 bases, 13 bases remained unmatched. Germline V gene sequence: CDR1 LNHDA, CDR2 SQIVND (reference sequence). This CDR3 has 18 residues. The CDR3 DNA sequence: TGTGCCAGTACCCCTCCGGGACAGGGACCTTATAGCAATCAGCCCCAGCATTTT. It is translated as CASTPPGQGPYSNQPQHF.

This clone was seen a single time. The chain uses TRBV7-2 and TRBJ1-5; D not resolved. V was cut by 1 base and J by 6 bases, with 7 bases left in between. This CDR3 has 13 residues. The V gene's germline CDR1 is SGHTA and CDR2 FQGNSA. The CDR3 region is CASSLDLLQPQHF. CDR3 bases: TGTGCCAGCAGCTTAGATCTACTTCAGCCCCAGCATTTT.

The V call is TRBV4-2, the J call TRBJ1-2; possibly TRBD1 for D (6 bases). The CDR3 has 19 residues. Per the germline V gene, CDR1 is LGHNA and CDR2 is YNFKEQ. V was shortened by 4 bases and J by 5 bases, with 29 bases between the two germline ends. CDR3: CASSPKSSGGQTQGYGYTF. In nucleotides, the CDR3 is TGTGCCAGCAGCCCGAAATCCTCGGGCGGACAGACCCAGGGGTATGGCTACACCTTC.